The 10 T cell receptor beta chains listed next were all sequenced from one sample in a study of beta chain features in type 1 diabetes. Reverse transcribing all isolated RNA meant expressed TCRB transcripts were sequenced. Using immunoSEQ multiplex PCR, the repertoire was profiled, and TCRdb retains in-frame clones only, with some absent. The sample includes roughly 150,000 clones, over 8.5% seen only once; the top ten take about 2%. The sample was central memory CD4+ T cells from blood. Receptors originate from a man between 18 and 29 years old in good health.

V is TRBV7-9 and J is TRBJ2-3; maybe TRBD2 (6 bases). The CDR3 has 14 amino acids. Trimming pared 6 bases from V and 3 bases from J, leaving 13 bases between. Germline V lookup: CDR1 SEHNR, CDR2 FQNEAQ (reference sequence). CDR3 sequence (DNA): TGTGCCAGCAGTCGAGCGGGCGTGACAGATACGCAGTATTTT. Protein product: CASSRAGVTDTQYF.

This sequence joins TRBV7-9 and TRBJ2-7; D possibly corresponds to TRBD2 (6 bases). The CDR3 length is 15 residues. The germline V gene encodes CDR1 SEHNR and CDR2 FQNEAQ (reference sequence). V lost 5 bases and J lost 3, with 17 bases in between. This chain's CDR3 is CASSPPGRGYYEQYF. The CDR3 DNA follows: TGTGCCAGCAGCCCCCCGGGCCGGGGGTACTACGAGCAGTACTTC.

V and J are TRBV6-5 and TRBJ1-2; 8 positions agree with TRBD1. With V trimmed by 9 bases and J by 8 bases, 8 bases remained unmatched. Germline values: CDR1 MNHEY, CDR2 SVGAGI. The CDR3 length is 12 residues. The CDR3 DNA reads TGTGCCAGTAGCACAGGGGGTAGGGGCTACACCTTC. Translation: CASSTGGRGYTF.

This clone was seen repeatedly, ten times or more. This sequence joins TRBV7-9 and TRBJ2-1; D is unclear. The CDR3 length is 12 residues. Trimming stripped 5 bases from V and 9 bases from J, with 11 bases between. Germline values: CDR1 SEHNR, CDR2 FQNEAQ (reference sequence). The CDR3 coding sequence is TGTGCCAGCAGCCTACAACTTCGTGAGCAGTTCTTC. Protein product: CASSLQLREQFF.

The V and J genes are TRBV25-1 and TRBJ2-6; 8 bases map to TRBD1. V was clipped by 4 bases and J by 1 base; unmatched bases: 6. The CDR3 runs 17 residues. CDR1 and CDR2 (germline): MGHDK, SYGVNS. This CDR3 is CASSVGQGASGANVLTF. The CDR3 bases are TGTGCCAGCAGTGTGGGGCAGGGGGCGTCTGGGGCCAACGTCCTGACTTTC.

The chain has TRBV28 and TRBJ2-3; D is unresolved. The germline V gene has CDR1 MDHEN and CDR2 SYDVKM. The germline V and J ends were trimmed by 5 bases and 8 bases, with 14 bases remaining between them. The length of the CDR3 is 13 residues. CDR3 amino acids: CASSLLAFRTQYF. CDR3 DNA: TGTGCCAGCAGTCTCTTGGCGTTCCGTACGCAGTATTTT.

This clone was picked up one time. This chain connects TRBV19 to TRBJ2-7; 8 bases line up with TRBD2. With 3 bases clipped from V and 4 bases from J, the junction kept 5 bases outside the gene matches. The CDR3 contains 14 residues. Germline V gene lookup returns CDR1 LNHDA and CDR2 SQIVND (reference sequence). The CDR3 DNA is TGTGCCAGTAGTATGTCTCGGGGGGGATACGAGCAGTACTTC. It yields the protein CASSMSRGGYEQYF.

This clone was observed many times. The CDR3 DNA reads as TGTGCCAGCAGCTTAACCCAGGGCAACAATGAGCAGTTCTTC. Its translation: CASSLTQGNNEQFF. The J gene is TRBJ2-1, the V gene TRBV7-9, with D possibly being TRBD1 (5 bases). V gave up 2 bases and J gave up 5 bases, with 10 bases separating them. Germline CDR1 is SEHNR and CDR2 is FQNEAQ (reference sequence). The CDR3 has 14 residues.

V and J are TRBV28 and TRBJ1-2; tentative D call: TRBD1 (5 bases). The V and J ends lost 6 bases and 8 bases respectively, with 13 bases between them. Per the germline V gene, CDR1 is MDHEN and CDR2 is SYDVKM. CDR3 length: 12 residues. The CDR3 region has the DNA TGTGCCAGCAGGCCCGGGACGTTGGGCTACACCTTC. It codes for CASRPGTLGYTF.

DNA for the CDR3: TGTGCCAGCACCCCTAACTGGGGAACTGAAGCTTTCTTT. Residues: CASTPNWGTEAFF. This rearrangement joins TRBV7-9 to TRBJ1-1; D gene uncertain. V was clipped by 7 bases and J by 5 bases, with 14 bases between them. The CDR3 loop spans 13 amino acids. CDR1 and CDR2 (germline): SEHNR, FQNEAQ (reference sequence).